Listed below are T cell receptor beta chains from one sample, sequenced in a study of OX40 agonist ivuxolimab in advanced cancers. Produced via immunoSEQ multiplex PCR; TCRdb's table is partial and in-frame only. The sample includes about 80,000 clones, around 90% of them seen just once. Source: CD4+ or CD8+ T cells sorted from blood, taken in a trial of the OX40 agonist ivuxolimab. The receptors shown here come from an adult with an advanced solid tumor such as melanoma, head and neck, liver or kidney cancer. Each CDR3 is given without its conserved first and last residue. A clone size is listed for some rows: how often the clone was seen (once, few, many), or a class if it is expanded.

v_gene: TRBV11-3
j_gene: TRBJ2-7
abundance: -
CDR3aa: ASSSRLLLMDYEQY

v_gene: TRBV19
j_gene: TRBJ1-1
abundance: -
CDR3aa: ASSPQEGSGSEAF

v_gene: TRBV10-1
j_gene: TRBJ2-1
abundance: -
CDR3aa: ASSQTGATYNEQF

v_gene: TRBV15
j_gene: TRBJ2-7
abundance: -
CDR3aa: ATSSPDRAQQY

v_gene: TRBV7-2
j_gene: TRBJ1-1
abundance: once
CDR3aa: ASSWDGTNTEAF

v_gene: TRBV4-1
j_gene: TRBJ2-7
abundance: -
CDR3aa: ASSQGSLLAGFDEQY

v_gene: TRBV11-2
j_gene: TRBJ1-1
abundance: -
CDR3aa: ASSLQGDTEAF

v_gene: TRBV7-9
j_gene: TRBJ2-1
abundance: -
CDR3aa: ASRPTGGYEQF

v_gene: TRBV29-1
j_gene: TRBJ2-3
abundance: -
CDR3aa: SVGPAGGTDTQY

v_gene: TRBV28
j_gene: TRBJ1-5
abundance: once
CDR3aa: ASSLGQSPNQPQH

v_gene: TRBV5-8
j_gene: TRBJ2-1
abundance: -
CDR3aa: ASSFKGRSNEQF

v_gene: TRBV7-2
j_gene: TRBJ2-2
abundance: -
CDR3aa: ASSRRSRTGELF

v_gene: TRBV5-1
j_gene: TRBJ2-1
abundance: -
CDR3aa: ASSLLGQGSGDEQF

v_gene: TRBV19
j_gene: TRBJ1-5
abundance: -
CDR3aa: ASSISRGEQPQH